This entry features one T cell receptor beta chain sequence. TCRdb's copy holds only in-frame clones and misses some; the assay was immunoSEQ multiplex PCR. The data show some 120,000 clones, around four fifths seen once. This CDR3 has 16 amino acids. V was cut by 0 bases and J by 3 bases, with 12 bases left in between. Looked up from germline, CDR1 is LGHNA and CDR2 is YNFKEQ. This specimen belongs to a study of blood T cell repertoires in COVID-19. The overall study: From T cells, B-cell-depleted T cells, or PBMCs came the material, which was cDNA or gDNA.

Sequenced material: peripheral blood. The chain has TRBV4-2 and TRBJ2-1; a possible D gene is TRBD2 (5 bases). This sequence originates from a man in his 70s with active or convalescent COVID-19. The CDR3 loop is CASSQEVGELYNEQFF. DNA of the CDR3: TGTGCCAGCAGCCAAGAAGTGGGAGAACTCTACAATGAGCAGTTCTTC.